One and the same sample provided the 30 T cell receptor beta chains below, sequenced in a study of T cell repertoires in cytomegalovirus infection. TCRdb recomputed calls from the reads with MiXCR, one row per CDR3 protein. The sample consists of roughly 54,000 distinct CDR3 sequences, 25% to 40% of them appearing once. These receptors are not linked to any known antigen. Sequenced input: PBMCs, sequenced either directly or after in vitro stimulation (not recorded which). The source of these receptors is a human donor in good health (CMV status not recorded). Some clones in this sample may be carry-over from other donors' samples.

This clonotype was detected only a few times. The chain recombines TRBV7-2 with TRBJ2-2, with unresolved D. Germline V lookup: CDR1 SGHTA, CDR2 FQGNSA. Trimming shortened V by 5 bases and J by 6 bases, and 16 bases separated the two germline ends. The CDR3 runs 15 residues. The CDR3 reads CASSQRLGNAGELFF. CDR3 coding DNA: TGTGCCAGCAGCCAAAGGTTAGGTAACGCCGGGGAGCTGTTTTTT. The variable domain in full, with the rest retrieved from reference TRBV7-2 and TRBJ2-2, is GAGVSQSPSNKVTEKGKDVELRCDPISGHTALYWYRQSLGQGLEFLIYFQGNSAPDKSGLPSDRFSAERTGGSVSTLTIQRTQQEDSAVYLCASSQRLGNAGELFFGEGSRLTVL.

This clonotype was counted a few times. V gene TRBV12-3 or TRBV12-4 combines with J gene TRBJ1-6; 7 nucleotides align to TRBD1. This CDR3 has 15 amino acids. Unmatched junction bases numbered 3, after V lost 1 base and J lost 6 bases. The CDR3 reads CASSLDRGGNSPLHF. CDR3 nucleotides: TGTGCCAGCAGTTTAGACAGGGGCGGTAATTCACCCCTCCACTTT.

The CDR3 loop is CASRGTGSPLHF. CDR3 DNA: TGTGCCAGCAGGGGGACGGGTTCACCCCTCCACTTT. The chain recombines TRBV2 with TRBJ1-6, with D perhaps matching TRBD1 (5 bases). V was trimmed by 6 bases and J by 9 bases, leaving 9 bases between them. The CDR3 contains 12 residues. The germline V gene encodes CDR1 SNHLY and CDR2 FYNNEI.

J is TRBJ2-3 and V is TRBV6-1; D may be TRBD1 (5 bases). This CDR3 is built from 16 residues. Trimming removed 8 bases at V and 0 bases at J, with 18 bases between. Germline loops: CDR1 MNHNS, CDR2 SASEGT. CDR3 DNA sequence: TGTGCCAGCGCCCGACAGTCATCTTTTAGCACAGATACGCAGTATTTT. Its protein is CASARQSSFSTDTQYF.

This clonotype was picked up a small number of times. The chain links TRBV7-2 to TRBJ2-7; tentatively, D is TRBD1 (6 bases). The germline V and J ends were trimmed by 0 bases and 1 base, with 10 bases remaining between them. The germline CDR1 and CDR2 sequences are SGHTA and FQGNSA. This CDR3 comprises 15 residues. DNA of the CDR3: TGTGCCAGCAGCTTAGCGCCCGGGACATCCTACGAGCAGTACTTC. Translated: CASSLAPGTSYEQYF.

This clonotype was seen ten or more times. CDR3 protein: CASSFGGQPQHF. CDR3 in DNA: TGTGCCAGCAGCTTCGGGGGGCAGCCCCAGCATTTT. The gene calls are TRBV7-2 and TRBJ1-5; possibly TRBD1 for D (5 bases). Germline values: CDR1 SGHTA, CDR2 FQGNSA. The V end lost 3 bases, the J end lost 7 bases, and 7 bases lay between the germline ends. The CDR3 totals 12 residues.

The V call is TRBV7-6, the J call TRBJ1-1, with D hard to call. Germline-derived CDR1 and CDR2 are SGHVS and FNYEAQ. The CDR3 has 14 residues. Trimming pared 0 bases from V and 2 bases from J, leaving 7 bases between. The CDR3 reads CASSLAGLNTEAFF. Written as DNA, the CDR3 is TGTGCCAGCAGCTTAGCAGGGCTCAACACTGAAGCTTTCTTT. Supplemented by reference TRBV7-6 and TRBJ1-1, the full variable domain reads GAGVSQSPRYKVTKRGQDVALRCDPISGHVSLYWYRQALGQGPEFLTYFNYEAQQDKSGLPNDRFSAERPEGSISTLTIQRTEQRDSAMYRCASSLAGLNTEAFFGQGTRLTVV.

This clonotype was seen a handful of times. The chain links TRBV27 to TRBJ2-3, with D tentatively TRBD1 (6 bases). Trimming pared 6 bases from V and 4 bases from J, leaving 20 bases between. This CDR3 contains 16 residues. The germline V gene encodes CDR1 MNHEY and CDR2 SMNVEV (reference sequence). The DNA of the CDR3 is TGTGCCAGCAGCCCTCAGGTGTGGTACAGGGCAGATACGCAGTATTTT. This sequence encodes CASSPQVWYRADTQYF.

The chain joins TRBV7-2 to TRBJ2-7; D call uncertain. This CDR3 region has 13 residues. Trimming shortened V by 7 bases and J by 6 bases, and 16 bases separated the two germline ends. Germline V CDR1 and CDR2: SGHTA, FQGNSA. The CDR3 DNA sequence: TGTGCCAGCACCTTCGGAAGGTCGGGCGAGCAGTACTTC. Amino acids: CASTFGRSGEQYF.

The V call is TRBV6-6, the J call TRBJ1-1; D is unresolved. The CDR3 extends over 13 amino acids. Germline V gene lookup returns CDR1 MNHNY and CDR2 SVGAGI (reference sequence). V dropped 7 bases and J dropped 1 base, with 10 bases sitting between them. CDR3 sequence: CASTTFRNTEAFF. In DNA form, the CDR3 reads TGTGCCAGCACTACGTTCCGGAACACTGAAGCTTTCTTT.

This clonotype is a singleton in its sample. V usage is TRBV5-4 and J usage is TRBJ1-1, with D unclear. Germline CDR1 reads SGHNT; CDR2 reads YYREEE (reference sequence). V was cut by 0 bases and J by 1 base, with 4 bases left in between. This CDR3 is built from 13 residues. CDR3 in DNA: TGTGCCAGCAGCTTGGTCACGAACACTGAAGCTTTCTTT. Translation gives CASSLVTNTEAFF. Supplemented by reference TRBV5-4 and TRBJ1-1, the full variable domain reads ETGVTQSPTHLIKTRGQQVTLRCSSQSGHNTVSWYQQALGQGPQFIFQYYREEENGRGNFPPRFSGLQFPNYSSELNVNALELDDSALYLCASSLVTNTEAFFGQGTRLTVV.

This clonotype has more than one count but fewer than ten. V is TRBV6-1 and J is TRBJ2-5, with 11 bases fitting TRBD1. V shed 4 bases and J 3 bases; nucleotides not matched to a gene: 4. Germline-derived CDR1 and CDR2 are MNHNS and SASEGT. This CDR3 is built from 15 residues. The CDR3 DNA reads TGTGCCAGCAGTGTAGAGGGACAGGGGGAAGAGACCCAGTACTTC. Encoded protein: CASSVEGQGEETQYF.

This clonotype was recorded once. V gene TRBV6-8 combines with J gene TRBJ2-4, with TRBD2 identical over 12 bases. In germline, CDR1 is MNHGY, CDR2 SAAAGT. This CDR3 contains 17 residues. V lost 5 bases, J lost 0 bases, and 5 bases stayed unmatched. CDR3 in DNA: TGTGCCAGCAGTCCTCTGACTAGCGGGGGAGCCAAAAACATTCAGTACTTC. It translates to CASSPLTSGGAKNIQYF.

CDR3 sequence: CASGGQAGYEQYF. The CDR3 nucleotides are TGTGCCAGCGGGGGGCAGGCGGGTTACGAGCAGTACTTC. V usage is TRBV2 and J usage is TRBJ2-7, with D perhaps matching TRBD1 or TRBD2 (6 bases each). Germline V gene data show CDR1 as SNHLY and CDR2 as FYNNEI. The CDR3 is 13 amino acids. The ends were cut back, 8 bases at V and 4 bases at J, with 15 bases in the middle. Supplemented by reference TRBV2 and TRBJ2-7, the full variable domain reads EPEVTQTPSHQVTQMGQEVILRCVPISNHLYFYWYRQILGQKVEFLVSFYNNEISEKSEIFDDQFSVERPDGSNFTLKIRSTKLEDSAMYFCASGGQAGYEQYFGPGTRLTVT.

This sequence joins TRBV6-2 or TRBV6-3 and TRBJ1-1; the D is unclear. The CDR3 extends over 13 amino acids. V lost 6 bases and J lost 5, with 13 bases in between. CDR1 MNHEY and CDR2 SVGEGT come from the germline V gene. CDR3 bases: TGTGCCAGCAGCCTACGGTGGACGACTGAAGCTTTCTTT. As protein: CASSLRWTTEAFF.

This clonotype was seen only once. One end of the junction is discordant with germline, which a read error may explain. The rearrangement joins TRBV4-1 to TRBJ2-7, with 10 positions matching TRBD2. Germline assignment: CDR1 MGHRA and CDR2 YSYEKL. The CDR3 loop spans 18 amino acids. CDR3 amino acids: CASSRQERGGRLDYEQYF. As DNA, the CDR3 is TGTGCCAGCAGCCGGCAGGAGCGGGGGGGCCGACTGGACTACGAGCAGTACTTC.

Note on this clonotype: Being one base from a much bigger clone, this may be a read error. The gene calls are TRBV7-2 and TRBJ2-7; 7 positions match TRBD1. CDR1 is SGHTA and CDR2 is FQGNSA in the germline V gene. V shed 5 bases and J 4 bases; nucleotides not matched to a gene: 2. The CDR3 has 12 residues. The CDR3 DNA reads TGTACCAGCAGCGCGACAGGGTACGAGCAGTACTTC. Its protein is CTSSATGYEQYF.

The chain joins TRBV15 to TRBJ2-4; D unclear. The germline V gene has CDR1 LNHNV and CDR2 YYDKDF (reference sequence). The CDR3 is 14 amino acids. The V end was cut by 0 bases, the J end by 6 bases, with 9 bases between. CDR3 amino acids: CATSRDLSGNIQYF. CDR3 DNA sequence: TGTGCCACCAGCAGAGATCTGTCGGGAAACATTCAGTACTTC.

The CDR3 is CASSEGDYEQYF. The CDR3 bases are TGTGCCAGCAGTGAGGGGGACTACGAGCAGTACTTC. The chain employs TRBV2 and TRBJ2-7; either TRBD1 or TRBD2 may fit D (5 bases each). The CDR3 sequence is 12 residues long. CDR1 is SNHLY and CDR2 is FYNNEI in the germline V gene. The V and J ends lost 3 bases and 3 bases respectively, with 6 bases between them.

V usage is TRBV15 and J usage is TRBJ2-7; D might be TRBD1 or TRBD2, each matching 7 bases. Deletions cut 3 bases from V and 4 bases from J, with 10 bases between. CDR3 length: 13 amino acids. CDR1 and CDR2 (germline): LNHNV, YYDKDF (reference sequence). The DNA for the CDR3 is TGTGCCACCAGCAGTCAGGGGGGGTACGAGCAGTACTTC. Residues: CATSSQGGYEQYF.

The V gene is TRBV6-6, the J gene TRBJ1-5, with 7 bases aligning to TRBD1. Losses at the gene ends were 3 bases for V and 0 bases for J; bases not matched to a gene: 11. In germline, CDR1 is MNHNY, CDR2 SVGAGI (reference sequence). CDR3 size: 18 residues. CDR3 sequence (DNA): TGTGCCAGCAGTTATTCCGGGACAGATATCTATAGCAATCAGCCCCAGCATTTT. Translation: CASSYSGTDIYSNQPQHF.

This clonotype has a count of ten or more. V and J are TRBV7-9 and TRBJ1-1, with TRBD1 as a possible D gene (5 bases). With 1 base removed from V and 0 bases from J, the gap between germline ends came to 12 bases. The germline CDR1 and CDR2 sequences are SEHNR and FQNEAQ (reference sequence). The CDR3 is made up of 16 amino acids. CDR3 in DNA: TGTGCCAGCAGCTTAGGGAAGACAGAAATGAACACTGAAGCTTTCTTT. Its protein product is CASSLGKTEMNTEAFF.

The chain has TRBV6-5 and TRBJ2-7; D perhaps matches TRBD1 (6 bases). Per the germline V gene, CDR1 is MNHEY and CDR2 is SVGAGI. The CDR3 contains 13 residues. The V and J ends lost 5 bases and 4 bases respectively, with 12 bases between them. This CDR3 reads CASSITGRYEQYF. CDR3 nucleotide sequence: TGTGCCAGCAGTATAACAGGGAGATACGAGCAGTACTTC.

The V and J genes are TRBV12-3 or TRBV12-4 and TRBJ2-7; D unresolved. V lost 2 bases and J lost 3, with 8 bases in between. CDR3 size: 13 residues. In nucleotides, the CDR3 is TGTGCCAGCAGTTTAACAGTGATCTACGAGCAGTACTTC. It is translated as CASSLTVIYEQYF.

This clonotype was recorded many times. The genes are TRBV7-8 and TRBJ2-3, with TRBD2 matching 7 bases. After removal of 5 bases from V and 4 bases from J, the junction contained 6 bases not matched to a gene. The CDR3 sequence is 14 residues long. The germline CDR1 and CDR2 sequences are SGHVS and FQNEAQ. CDR3 DNA: TGTGCCAGCAGCGTAATAGCGGGCGCAGATACGCAGTATTTT. Translation: CASSVIAGADTQYF.

V is TRBV12-3 or TRBV12-4 and J is TRBJ2-5; D perhaps matches TRBD1 (5 bases). The CDR3 loop spans 13 amino acids. Between the trimmed V and J ends, which lost 3 bases and 7 bases, there was a span of 12 bases. The CDR3 reads CASSFTGLVTQYF. Here the CDR3 DNA reads TGTGCCAGCAGTTTCACAGGTTTGGTGACCCAGTACTTC.

The chain employs TRBV7-9 and TRBJ1-1, with a tentative D call TRBD1 (5 bases). Trimming shortened V by 3 bases and J by 3 bases, and 11 bases separated the two germline ends. This CDR3 has 14 residues. Germline assignment: CDR1 SEHNR and CDR2 FQNEAQ (reference sequence). CDR3 loop: CASSFGRGYTEAFF. The DNA of the CDR3 is TGTGCCAGCAGCTTCGGAAGGGGCTACACTGAAGCTTTCTTT.

The V and J genes are TRBV11-2 and TRBJ2-7; D is unresolved. The V end lost 1 base, the J end lost 4 bases, and 5 bases lay between the germline ends. CDR3 length equals 12 residues. Germline V gene sequence: CDR1 SGHAT, CDR2 FQNNGV. The chain's CDR3 is CASSLAAYEQYV. Here the CDR3 DNA reads TGTGCCAGCAGCTTAGCAGCTTACGAGCAGTACGTC.

Comment on this clonotype: Germline and junction disagree at one end, which may indicate a read error. The chain employs TRBV7-8 and TRBJ2-3; the D gene is possibly TRBD1 (5 bases). The CDR3 totals 16 residues. Germline CDR1 reads SGHVS; CDR2 reads FQNEAQ. CDR3 loop: CGSSSSGRVSTDTQYF. The CDR3 bases are TGTGGCAGCAGCTCCTCCGGCAGGGTGAGCACAGATACGCAGTATTTT.

This clonotype was detected a few times. The rearrangement joins TRBV4-1 to TRBJ1-6, with D uncertain. CDR1 is MGHRA, CDR2 YSYEKL, per germline. The CDR3 runs 16 residues. The V and J ends lost 5 bases and 0 bases respectively, with 11 bases between them. In DNA, the CDR3 is TGCGCCAGCAGCAGAGGTGTTAGCTCCTATAATTCACCCCTCCACTTT. This gives the protein CASSRGVSSYNSPLHF.